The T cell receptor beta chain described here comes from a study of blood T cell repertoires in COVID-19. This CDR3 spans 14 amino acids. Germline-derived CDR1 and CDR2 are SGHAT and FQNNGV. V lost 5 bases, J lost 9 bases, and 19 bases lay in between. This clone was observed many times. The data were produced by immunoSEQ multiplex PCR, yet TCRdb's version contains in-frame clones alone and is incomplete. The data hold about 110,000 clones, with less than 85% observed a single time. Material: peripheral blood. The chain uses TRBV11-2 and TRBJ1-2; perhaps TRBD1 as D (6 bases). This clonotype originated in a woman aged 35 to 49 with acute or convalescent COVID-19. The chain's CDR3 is CASSAQQGFSRYTF. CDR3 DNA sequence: TGTGCCAGCAGCGCACAACAGGGCTTTTCACGCTACACCTTC.